The sequence of this T cell receptor (beta chain) was determined in a study of cytomegalovirus exposure and HLA in healthy donors. A note on this clone: What it binds is unknown.

Regarding donors, all were healthy bone marrow donors. General observations from the study: The study put 150 or so TCR beta chains on its list as cytomegalovirus-associated.

Primers: 60 Vbeta forward and 13 Jbeta reverse. Per the authors' pipeline: In a later analysis, of 80 million or so unique beta chains, about 10 million appeared in at least two donors. Repertoires were generated with immunoSEQ multiplex PCR, while TCRdb's copy carries only in-frame clones and drops some. That table gives V, J and clone size, and the DNA gave D and trimming. The table records around 220,000 clones, about 75% of them present only once. The receptor's source is a woman aged 30 to 39 in good health and CMV-seronegative. Sequencing was carried out using PBMCs.

In nucleotides, the CDR3 is TGTGCCAGTAGCCCAACGGACACCTTCTACGAGCAGTACTTC. Protein: CASSPTDTFYEQYF. The V gene is TRBV19, the J gene TRBJ2-7, with a possible D match to TRBD1 (5 bases). Germline CDR1 reads LNHDA; CDR2 reads SQIVND (reference sequence). V lost 6 bases to trimming and J lost 3 bases, with 15 bases between them. The CDR3 has 14 amino acids. The variable domain in full, completed from reference TRBV19 and TRBJ2-7, reads DGGITQSPKYLFRKEGQNVTLSCEQNLNHDAMYWYRQDPGQGLRLIYYSQIVNDFQKGDIAEGYSVSREKKESFPLTVTSAQKNPTAFYLCASSPTDTFYEQYFGPGTRLTVT.